A selection of T cell receptor beta chains follows, all from one sample in a study of blood T cell repertoires in COVID-19. The method was immunoSEQ multiplex PCR; TCRdb's version includes in-frame clones alone and lacks a portion of them. There are roughly 70,000 clones in the sample; 70% to 90% occur only once, and 5% to 7% lies in the top ten. The specimen was peripheral blood. These receptors all stem from a woman between 65 and 79 years old with acute or convalescent COVID-19. The CDR3 runs from the conserved cysteine through the conserved F or W. Each record gives: CDR3 protein, V gene.

CDR3aa: CASSLEGDHSYEQYF; v_gene: TRBV5-1
CDR3aa: CASLSDGNTNEKLFF; v_gene: TRBV4-1
CDR3aa: CASSQAGTDTQYF; v_gene: TRBV4-1
CDR3aa: CASRLGQGAFF; v_gene: TRBV6-5
CDR3aa: CASSGASPLHF; v_gene: TRBV5-6
CDR3aa: CASSLLGQASYEQYF; v_gene: TRBV6-2/TRBV6-3
CDR3aa: CASGTSGAYEQYF; v_gene: TRBV28
CDR3aa: CASSSRDRETSYNEQFF; v_gene: TRBV5-5
CDR3aa: CASSQPLGDPGNTIYF; v_gene: TRBV4-1
CDR3aa: CASSFAGENTEAFF; v_gene: TRBV28
CDR3aa: CASTQGGERGYTF; v_gene: TRBV6-5
CDR3aa: CASSRDREVDYLFF; v_gene: TRBV2
CDR3aa: CASSHWDREEGEQFF; v_gene: TRBV3-1/TRBV3-2
CDR3aa: CASSPPQGSSPLHF; v_gene: TRBV18
CDR3aa: CASSHGTGGYPDTQYF; v_gene: TRBV11-1
CDR3aa: CASSFTGTATLYGYTF; v_gene: TRBV11-2
CDR3aa: CASSTGIFNSPLHF; v_gene: TRBV2
CDR3aa: CASSLGGSFSGANVLTF; v_gene: TRBV28
CDR3aa: CAISGPGTVYGYTF; v_gene: TRBV10-3
CDR3aa: CASSRTGSRGNEAFF; v_gene: TRBV7-2
CDR3aa: CASSFGTGTNYGYTF; v_gene: TRBV28
CDR3aa: CASSDRQGGNSPLHF; v_gene: TRBV6-1
CDR3aa: CATATGPNEKLFF; v_gene: TRBV10-3
CDR3aa: CASSPLGLAGENTGELFF; v_gene: TRBV4-1
CDR3aa: CASSEGQAISGNTIYF; v_gene: TRBV9
CDR3aa: CASRFGLGTGEQFF; v_gene: TRBV7-2
CDR3aa: CASSYSSSGRSREQYF; v_gene: TRBV6-2/TRBV6-3
CDR3aa: CASSVGQDNQPQHF; v_gene: TRBV9
CDR3aa: CASSQVQYRGEQYF; v_gene: TRBV4-1
CDR3aa: CASSSGDTQYF; v_gene: TRBV18
CDR3aa: CASSPLEVSGNTEAFF; v_gene: TRBV18
CDR3aa: CASSTLAGENYEQFF; v_gene: TRBV19
CDR3aa: CASSDTGGNGYTF; v_gene: TRBV5-6
CDR3aa: CASGLDSNSPLHF; v_gene: TRBV11-2
CDR3aa: CASSLIGGPNQPQHF; v_gene: TRBV7-2
CDR3aa: CAWSVSRPDKVSAFF; v_gene: TRBV30
CDR3aa: CASGGWGNTIYF; v_gene: TRBV2
CDR3aa: CASSLDREYGYTF; v_gene: TRBV5-1
CDR3aa: CASSTGQGRSSGNTIYF; v_gene: TRBV11-2
CDR3aa: CASRTSWGVSGNTIYF; v_gene: TRBV25-1